This T cell receptor beta chain was observed in a study of T cells in Graves' hyperthyroidism and ophthalmopathy. Notes on the study in general: Appearing also in blood were most of the thyroid clonotypes expanded above 0.001.

Amplification of TCR beta CDR3 regions was performed using RNA transcripts as template. The HTBI primer set drove a first-round RT-PCR of the TCR CDR3. TCRdb independently ran MiXCR on the multiplex PCR reads; one entry per CDR3 protein. The sample has around 340,000 distinct CDR3 sequences; roughly 23% are singletons. Worth noting for this clonotype: Its antigen is currently unknown.

V gave up 4 bases and J gave up 7 bases; unmatched junction bases: 11. CDR1 and CDR2 from the germline V gene are SGHRS and YFSETQ. CDR3 length: 16 residues. Patients were aged 18 to 65, had disease duration under 2 months, and had newly diagnosed hyperthyroidism. Sequencing input: blood. This rearrangement joins TRBV5-1 to TRBJ2-2; TRBD1 aligns across 9 bases. The sequence came from a woman aged 45-65 years with Graves' hyperthyroidism. The CDR3 reads CASSRGQGHGIGELFF. In DNA form, the CDR3 reads TGCGCCAGCAGCCGAGGACAGGGGCACGGGATCGGGGAGCTGTTTTTT.